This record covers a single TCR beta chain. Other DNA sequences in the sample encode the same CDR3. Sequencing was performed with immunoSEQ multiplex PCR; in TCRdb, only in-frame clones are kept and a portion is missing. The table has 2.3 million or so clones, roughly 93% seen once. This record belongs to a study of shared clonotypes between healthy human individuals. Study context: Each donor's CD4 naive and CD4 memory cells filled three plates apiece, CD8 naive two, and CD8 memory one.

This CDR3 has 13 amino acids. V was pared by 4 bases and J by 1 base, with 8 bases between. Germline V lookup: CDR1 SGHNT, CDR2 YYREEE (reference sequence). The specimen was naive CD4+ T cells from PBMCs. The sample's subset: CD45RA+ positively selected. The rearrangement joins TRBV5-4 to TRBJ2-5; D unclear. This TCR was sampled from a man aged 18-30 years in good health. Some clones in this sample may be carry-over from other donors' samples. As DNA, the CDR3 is TGTGCCAGCAGCCCCGGCAGCCAAGAGACCCAGTACTTC. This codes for CASSPGSQETQYF.